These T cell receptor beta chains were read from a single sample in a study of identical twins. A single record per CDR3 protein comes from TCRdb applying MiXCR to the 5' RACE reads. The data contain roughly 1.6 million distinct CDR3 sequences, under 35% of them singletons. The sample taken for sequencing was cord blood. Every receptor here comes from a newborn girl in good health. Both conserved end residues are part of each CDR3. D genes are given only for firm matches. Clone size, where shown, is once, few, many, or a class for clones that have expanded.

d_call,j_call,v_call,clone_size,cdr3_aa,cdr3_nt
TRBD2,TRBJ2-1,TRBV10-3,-,CAISESASGSIHEQFF,TGTGCCATCAGTGAGTCGGCCAGCGGGAGTATCCATGAGCAGTTCTTC
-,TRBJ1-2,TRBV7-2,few,CASSLEVTGNYGYTF,TGTGCCAGCAGCTTAGAAGTTACAGGGAACTATGGCTACACCTTC
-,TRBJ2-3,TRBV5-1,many,CASSSGIRGSTDTQYF,TGCGCCAGCAGCTCGGGAATCAGGGGAAGCACAGATACGCAGTATTTT
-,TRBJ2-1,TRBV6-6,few,CASSYSASRDEQFF,TGTGCCAGCAGTTACTCGGCTAGTCGGGATGAGCAGTTCTTC
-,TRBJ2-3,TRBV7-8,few,CASSLAVRTSTDTQYF,TGTGCCAGCAGCTTAGCAGTGAGGACTAGCACAGATACGCAGTATTTT
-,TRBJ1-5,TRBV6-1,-,CASSEISSNQPQHF,TGTGCCAGCAGTGAAATTTCTAGCAATCAGCCCCAGCATTTT
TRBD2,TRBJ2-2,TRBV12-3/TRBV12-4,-,CASSLKAGVAGELFF,TGTGCCAGCAGTTTAAAAGCGGGAGTGGCCGGGGAGCTGTTTTTT
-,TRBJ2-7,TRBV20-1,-,CSARDGTALLAEQYF,TGCAGTGCTAGAGATGGGACGGCCTTATTAGCCGAGCAGTACTTC
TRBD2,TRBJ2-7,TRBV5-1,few,CASSFLAGSLFEQYF,TGCGCCAGCAGCTTCCTAGCGGGTTCTCTGTTCGAGCAGTACTTC
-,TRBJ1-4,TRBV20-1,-,CSARFRQAEKLFF,TGCAGTGCTAGATTTCGGCAGGCCGAAAAACTGTTTTTT
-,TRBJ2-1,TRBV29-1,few,CSALLGIWDEQFF,TGCAGCGCGCTATTAGGGATTTGGGATGAGCAGTTCTTC
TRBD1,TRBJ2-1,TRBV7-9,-,CASSLSWDSGHNEQFF,TGTGCCAGCAGCTTAAGTTGGGACAGTGGCCACAATGAGCAGTTCTTC
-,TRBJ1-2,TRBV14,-,CASSQDPNNYGYTF,TGTGCCAGCAGCCAAGACCCAAATAACTATGGCTACACCTTC
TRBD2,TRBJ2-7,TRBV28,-,CASSTIGLAGAEQYF,TGTGCCAGCAGTACGATCGGACTAGCGGGAGCCGAGCAGTACTTC
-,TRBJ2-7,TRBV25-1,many,CATGSSYEQYF,TGTGCCACCGGGTCGTCCTACGAGCAGTACTTC
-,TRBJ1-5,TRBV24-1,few,CATSDLEGIQPQHF,TGTGCCACCAGTGATTTGGAGGGGATCCAGCCCCAGCATTTT
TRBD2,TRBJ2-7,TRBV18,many,CASSPGGRYEQYF,TGCGCCAGCAGTCCGGGGGGGCGGTACGAGCAGTACTTC
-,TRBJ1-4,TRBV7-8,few,CASSLVGKRVPNEKLFF,TGTGCCAGCAGCTTAGTCGGGAAACGAGTCCCTAATGAAAAACTGTTTTTT
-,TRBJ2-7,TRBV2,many,CASSGDSTYEQYF,TGTGCCAGCAGTGGGGACTCTACCTACGAGCAGTACTTC
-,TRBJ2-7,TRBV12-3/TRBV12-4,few,CASSPTGNPYEQYF,TGTGCCAGCAGTCCGACCGGGAACCCCTACGAGCAGTACTTC
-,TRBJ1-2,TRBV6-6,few,CASSYGTQDYGYTF,TGTGCCAGCAGTTACGGGACGCAGGACTATGGCTACACCTTC
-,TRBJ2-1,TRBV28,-,CASSFQLTVALGEQFF,TGTGCCAGCAGTTTCCAATTGACGGTAGCCTTGGGTGAGCAGTTCTTC
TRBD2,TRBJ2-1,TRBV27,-,CASSLFSPTSYHEQFF,TGTGCCAGCAGTTTATTTTCCCCGACTAGCTACCATGAGCAGTTCTTC
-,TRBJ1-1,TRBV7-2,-,CASSTIRGCEAFF,TGTGCCAGCAGCACCATCCGGGGGTGTGAAGCTTTCTTT
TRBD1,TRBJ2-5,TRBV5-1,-,CASSLPRAGGIETQYF,TGCGCCAGCAGCTTGCCTCGTGCAGGGGGCATAGAGACCCAGTACTTC
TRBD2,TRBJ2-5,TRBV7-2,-,CASSLTERTSRDEQYF,TGTGCCAGCAGCTTAACCGAAAGGACTAGCCGAGATGAGCAGTACTTC
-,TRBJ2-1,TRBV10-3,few,CAISAKYPTYNEQFF,TGTGCCATCAGTGCCAAGTATCCCACCTACAATGAGCAGTTCTTC
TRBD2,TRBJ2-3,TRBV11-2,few,CASSLDPGGSTDTQYF,TGTGCCAGCAGCTTAGACCCGGGGGGGAGCACAGATACGCAGTATTTT
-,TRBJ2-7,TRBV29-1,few,CSVGRTVYEQYF,TGCAGCGTTGGCCGGACAGTCTACGAGCAGTACTTC
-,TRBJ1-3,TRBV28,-,CASTPGLSGNTIYF,TGTGCCAGCACCCCTGGGCTCTCTGGAAACACCATATATTTT
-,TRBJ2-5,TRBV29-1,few,CSVVRQLQETQYF,TGCAGCGTTGTGCGGCAGCTCCAAGAGACCCAGTACTTC
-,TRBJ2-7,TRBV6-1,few,CASRDSLSSYEQYF,TGTGCCAGCAGGGACAGCCTGAGCTCCTACGAGCAGTACTTC
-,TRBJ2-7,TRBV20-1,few,CSARMGGYEQYF,TGCAGTGCTAGAATGGGTGGCTACGAGCAGTACTTC
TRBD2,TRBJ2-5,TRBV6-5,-,CASSPGTSGLNEQYF,TGTGCCAGCAGCCCCGGGACTAGCGGGTTGAATGAACAGTACTTC
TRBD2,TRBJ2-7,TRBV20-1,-,CSARALAGRNYEQYF,TGCAGTGCTAGAGCCCTAGCGGGGCGCAACTACGAGCAGTACTTC
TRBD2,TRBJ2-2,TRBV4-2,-,CASSQELAGVNTGELFF,TGTGCCAGCAGCCAAGAACTAGCGGGGGTGAACACCGGGGAGCTGTTTTTT
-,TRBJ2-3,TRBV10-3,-,CAISESRSASTDTQYF,TGTGCCATCAGTGAGTCGAGGTCAGCGAGCACAGATACGCAGTATTTT
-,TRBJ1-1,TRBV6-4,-,CASSVDPGHTEAFF,TGTGCCAGCAGTGTCGACCCTGGGCACACTGAAGCTTTCTTT
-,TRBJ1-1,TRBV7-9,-,CASSPSFVMNTEAFF,TGTGCCAGCAGCCCGTCATTTGTTATGAACACTGAAGCTTTCTTT
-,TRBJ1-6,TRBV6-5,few,CASSALAGTYNSPLHF,TGTGCCAGCAGCGCCTTGGCGGGCACTTATAATTCACCCCTCCACTTT
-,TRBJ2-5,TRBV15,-,CATSREKGSGHYNEQYF,TGTGCCACCAGCAGAGAAAAAGGGAGCGGCCATTACAATGAGCAGTACTTC
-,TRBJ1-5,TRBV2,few,CASTMGAGNQPQHF,TGTGCCAGCACTATGGGGGCAGGTAATCAGCCCCAGCATTTT
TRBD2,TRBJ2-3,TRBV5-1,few,CASSFRLAGGPDTQYF,TGCGCCAGCAGCTTCAGGCTAGCGGGAGGTCCAGATACGCAGTATTTT